This T cell receptor beta chain originates from a study of graft-versus-host responses after intestinal transplantation (dated by TCRdb to about 2021). At the level of the whole study: Recipients received multivisceral, liver-intestinal, or isolated intestinal transplants. Every recipient was given anti-thymocyte globulin induction, followed by around three years of maintenance tacrolimus and steroids. Graft-versus-host and host-versus-graft alloreactive T cell clones were tracked in the graft, circulation and bone marrow after intestinal transplantation using bulk TCR-beta CDR3 sequencing. Alloreactive clones were identified by sequencing pre-transplant mixed lymphocyte reaction products and comparing them with unstimulated pre-transplant donor and recipient T cells. Of the 20 to 25 intestinal transplant recipients enrolled in the cohort, one of whom was a retransplant, a few patients without pretransplant specimens were excluded. Donor T cell macrochimerism was defined as a peak of at least 4% donor T cells among recipient peripheral blood mononuclear cells. Samples from a few later patients were sequenced in-house on an Illumina MiSeq with MiXCR processing rather than by the commercial service.

On the study overall, not on this receptor specifically: Early after transplant, peak levels of circulating GvH clones were found to be associated with declines in HvG clones. In the allografts of patients with donor T cell macrochimerism, GvH to HvG T cell clonal ratios were high. The relatively low number and heterogeneity of intestinal transplant patients limited the conclusions. GvH clones were detected in recipient bone marrow, and some appeared earlier in ileal mucosa or blood, consistent with an intestinal mucosal origin.

Including cysteine and phenylalanine, the CDR3 has 13 amino acids. Only CDR3 DNA is held: 39 bases, read in frame from base 1. The germline ends are 6 bases apart after V is trimmed by 2 bases and J by 4 bases. CDR1 and CDR2 are drawn from the germline V gene: MNHEY, SVGAGI. The method was the immunoSEQ multiplex PCR assay. For most patients, genomic DNA was isolated with the Qiagen DNeasy Blood and Tissue Kit and sent frozen to Adaptive Biotechnologies for TCR sequencing. High-throughput TCR-beta CDR3 sequencing of genomic DNA from most patients was performed by Adaptive Biotechnologies. As for the authors' bioinformatics: TCR sequencing data were retrieved from Adaptive's ImmunoSEQ software for more than 15 patients, whereas three other patients were processed with MiXCR and VDJtools. To correct CD4 versus CD8 sorting errors, any sequence found in both subsets at a frequency ratio below 5:1 was removed. CDR3 nucleotide sequences shared between donor and recipient were removed because the origin of such sequences could not be assigned. At least 2-fold expansion over unstimulated cells and a minimum CFSE-low frequency of 0.002% (template counts) or 0.001% (read counts) were required for clones to be classified as alloreactive. Clones were considered mappable if detected in sequenced pre-transplant spleen, lymph node, or MLR CFSE-low populations of the donor or recipient. Cumulative frequency of alloreactive clones was calculated as a percentage of all sequences weighted by copy number. The clones in this table, taken by TCRdb from immuneACCESS, are in-frame only. Not every clone is retained; where verified, under half of the shortfall comes from an unresolved V gene, and the cause of the rest is unknown. The D gene and trimming were derived from the DNA, and the V and J assignments and clone size from that table. The sample contains some 100,000 clones, approximately 92% of them found a single time. Together, the top ten hold approximately 1.1% of the sample.

A remark on this clone: Its antigen is unknown. Base-call qualities are not available, and no considerably larger clone is one nucleotide away.

This specimen's time point label, per the study, means: cells obtained before transplantation from donor or recipient. CD3+CD4+ and CD3+CD8+ populations were FACS-sorted from unstimulated pre-transplant donor and recipient cells taken from spleen or lymph nodes. This chain is built from TRBV6-5 and TRBJ2-1; TRBD1 is a weak D gene call, 6 bases matching. Sequences were derived from unstimulated CD8+ T cells sorted from spleen or lymph node cells, sampled before transplant. The TCR comes from a human donor who was the organ donor for an intestinal transplant. The CDR3 protein is CASSYGQYNEQFF. The DNA sequence is TGTGCCAGCAGTTACGGACAGTACAATGAGCAGTTCTTC.